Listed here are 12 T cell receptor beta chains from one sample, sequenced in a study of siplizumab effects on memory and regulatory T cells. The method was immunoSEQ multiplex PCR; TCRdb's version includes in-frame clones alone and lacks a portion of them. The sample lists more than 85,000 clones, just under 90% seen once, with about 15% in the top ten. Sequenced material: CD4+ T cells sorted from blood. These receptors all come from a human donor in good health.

The CDR3 nucleotides read TGTGCCAGCTCACGACGGGACGGAACTTTCGGGGAGCTGTTTTTT. Protein: CASSRRDGTFGELFF. V and J are TRBV18 and TRBJ2-2; D possibly uses TRBD1 or TRBD2 (5 bases each). The CDR3 is 15 residues long. CDR1 is KGHSH and CDR2 is LQKENI in the germline V gene. Deletions cut 4 bases from V and 7 bases from J, with 16 bases between.

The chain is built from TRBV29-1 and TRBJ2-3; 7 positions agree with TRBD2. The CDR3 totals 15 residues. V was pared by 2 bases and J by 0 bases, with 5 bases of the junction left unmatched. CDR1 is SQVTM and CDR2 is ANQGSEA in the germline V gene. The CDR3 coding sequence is TGCAGCGTTGAAAGTACCGGGGGGAGCACAGATACGCAGTATTTT. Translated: CSVESTGGSTDTQYF.

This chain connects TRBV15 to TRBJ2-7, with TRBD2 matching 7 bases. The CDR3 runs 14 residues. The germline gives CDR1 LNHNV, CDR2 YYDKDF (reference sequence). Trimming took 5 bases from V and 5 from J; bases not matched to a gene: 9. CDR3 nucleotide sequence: TGTGCCACCAGCCTTGGGGCCGCGGGGGACGAGCAGTACTTC. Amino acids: CATSLGAAGDEQYF.

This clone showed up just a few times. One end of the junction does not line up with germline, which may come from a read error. CDR3 in DNA: TGTGCCAGCAGCCAATCTGGCCGGGACGCACGAGGGGGTTTC. Protein sequence: CASSQSGRDARGGF. The chain is built from TRBV7-8 and TRBJ1-2; the D gene is possibly TRBD1 (6 bases). Germline-derived CDR1 and CDR2 are SGHVS and FQNEAQ. CDR3 size: 14 residues.

The CDR3 coding sequence is TGTGCCATCAGAAGAAGTGGGGAGATTGCAGCTGAGCAGTTCTTC. Translating gives CAIRRSGEIAAEQFF. The chain is built from TRBV10-3 and TRBJ2-1; TRBD2 is a possible D gene (5 bases). CDR3 length equals 15 residues. The germline V and J ends were trimmed by 6 bases and 9 bases, with 21 bases remaining between them. Per germline, CDR1 ENHRY and CDR2 SYGVKD.

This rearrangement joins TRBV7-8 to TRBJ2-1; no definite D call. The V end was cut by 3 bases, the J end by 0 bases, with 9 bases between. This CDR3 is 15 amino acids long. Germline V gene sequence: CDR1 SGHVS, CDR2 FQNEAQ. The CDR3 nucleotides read TGTGCCAGCAGCTTGCGTCAGAGCTCCTACAATGAGCAGTTCTTC. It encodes CASSLRQSSYNEQFF.

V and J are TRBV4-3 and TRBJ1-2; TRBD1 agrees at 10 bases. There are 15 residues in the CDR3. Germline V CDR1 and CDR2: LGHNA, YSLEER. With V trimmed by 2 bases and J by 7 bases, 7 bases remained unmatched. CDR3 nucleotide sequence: TGCGCCAGCAGCCAACAGGACAGGGGGGAGGGTGGCTACACCTTC. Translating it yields CASSQQDRGEGGYTF.

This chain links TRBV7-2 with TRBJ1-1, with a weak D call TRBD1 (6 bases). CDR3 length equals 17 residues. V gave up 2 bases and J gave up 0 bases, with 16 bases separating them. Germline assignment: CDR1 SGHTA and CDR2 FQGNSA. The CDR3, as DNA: TGTGCCAGCAGCTTAACCATCTGGGGGCCTATGAACACTGAAGCTTTCTTT. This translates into CASSLTIWGPMNTEAFF.

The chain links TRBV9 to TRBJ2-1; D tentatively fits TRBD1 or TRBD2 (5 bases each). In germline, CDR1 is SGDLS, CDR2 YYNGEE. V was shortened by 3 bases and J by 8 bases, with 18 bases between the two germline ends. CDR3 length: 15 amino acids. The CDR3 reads CASSAHGANQYEQFF. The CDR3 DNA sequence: TGTGCCAGCAGCGCACACGGGGCTAATCAGTATGAGCAGTTCTTC.

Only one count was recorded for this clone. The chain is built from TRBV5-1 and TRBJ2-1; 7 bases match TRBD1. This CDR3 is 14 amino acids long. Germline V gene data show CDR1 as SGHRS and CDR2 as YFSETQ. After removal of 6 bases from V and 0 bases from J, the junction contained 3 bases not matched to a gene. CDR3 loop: CASTRTGSYNEQFF. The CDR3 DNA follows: TGCGCCAGCACTCGGACAGGCTCCTACAATGAGCAGTTCTTC.

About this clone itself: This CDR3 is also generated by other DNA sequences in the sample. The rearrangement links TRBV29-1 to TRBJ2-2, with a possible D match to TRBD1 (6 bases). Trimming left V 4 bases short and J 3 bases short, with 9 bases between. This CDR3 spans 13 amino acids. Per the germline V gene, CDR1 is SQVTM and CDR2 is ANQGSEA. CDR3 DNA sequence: TGCAGCGTTGGGCAGGGGTACACCGGGGAGCTGTTTTTT. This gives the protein CSVGQGYTGELFF.

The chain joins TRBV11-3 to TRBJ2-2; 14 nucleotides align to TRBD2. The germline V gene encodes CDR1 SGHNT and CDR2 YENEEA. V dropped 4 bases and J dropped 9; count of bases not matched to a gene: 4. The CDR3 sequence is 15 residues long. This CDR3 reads CASSSGLAGARELFF. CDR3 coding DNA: TGTGCCAGCAGCTCGGGACTAGCGGGAGCCCGGGAGCTGTTTTTT.